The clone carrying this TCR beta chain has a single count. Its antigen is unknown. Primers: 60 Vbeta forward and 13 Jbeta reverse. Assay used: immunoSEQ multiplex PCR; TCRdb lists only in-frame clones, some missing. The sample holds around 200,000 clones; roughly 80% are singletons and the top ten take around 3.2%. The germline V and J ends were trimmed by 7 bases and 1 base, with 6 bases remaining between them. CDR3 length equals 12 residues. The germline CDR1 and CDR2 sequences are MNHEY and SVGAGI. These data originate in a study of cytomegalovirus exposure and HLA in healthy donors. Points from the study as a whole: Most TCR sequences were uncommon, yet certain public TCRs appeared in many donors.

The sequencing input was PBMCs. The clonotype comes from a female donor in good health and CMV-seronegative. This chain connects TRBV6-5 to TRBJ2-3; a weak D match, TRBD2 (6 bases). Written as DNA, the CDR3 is TGTGCCAGCACTAGCGGCACAGATACGCAGTATTTT. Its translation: CASTSGTDTQYF.